This T cell receptor (beta chain) was profiled in a study of cytomegalovirus exposure and HLA in healthy donors. Study-wide background: T cells numbering around 190 million yielded approximately 120 million unique TCR beta sequences in an earlier analysis. Genotyping of roughly 400 donors showed that 80% to 85% belonged to the Caucasian-associated ancestry cluster. Broader study findings: Later on, analysis showed that most CMV-associated TCR beta chains appeared to be HLA-restricted. In a later analysis, approximately 15,000 TCR beta sequences were associated with HLA alleles at 0.05 false discovery rate.

The study ran its PCR with 60 Vbeta and 13 Jbeta primers. Some clones are missing from TCRdb's copy, which holds only in-frame ones; the method was immunoSEQ multiplex PCR. Of nearly 300,000 clones listed, around 86% were seen once; the top ten hold 4%. Details on this clone: What it recognizes is unknown.

This CDR3 is 13 amino acids long. Unmatched junction bases numbered 4, after V lost 5 bases and J lost 7 bases. The germline gives CDR1 MNHEY, CDR2 SMNVEV (reference sequence). The chain combines TRBV27 with TRBJ1-2; 10 positions agree with TRBD1. This TCR derives from a middle-aged man in good health and CMV-seropositive. The source material was PBMCs. This CDR3 is CASSTDRGLGYTF. The CDR3 DNA reads TGTGCCAGCAGTACAGACAGGGGGCTTGGCTACACCTTC.